These 25 T cell receptor beta chains share one sample of origin, sequenced in a study of patients and donors after allogeneic stem cell transplantation. TCRdb re-called the RT-PCR reads through MiXCR, storing one row per CDR3 protein. The sample lists roughly 880,000 distinct CDR3 sequences; 15% to 20% were seen once. Sequencing used blood, either unsorted or a sorted T cell fraction (not recorded which). All receptors derive from a human donor who was either an allogeneic HSCT recipient or a stem cell or donor lymphocyte infusion donor (not recorded which). It is not recorded whose cells these are; they may come from a transplant donor.

This clonotype has a handful of counts. This chain links TRBV7-2 with TRBJ1-1, with 7 positions matching TRBD1. This CDR3 region has 14 residues. With V trimmed by 8 bases and J by 2 bases, 8 bases remained unmatched. Germline-derived CDR1 and CDR2 are SGHTA and FQGNSA. The CDR3 spells CASERDRKNTEAFF. For the CDR3, the DNA is TGTGCCAGCGAAAGGGACAGAAAAAACACTGAAGCTTTCTTT.

This clonotype came up many times. The rearrangement joins TRBV12-3 or TRBV12-4 to TRBJ2-3, with D uncertain. This CDR3 is 17 amino acids long. Trimming removed 7 bases at V and 0 bases at J, with 20 bases between. The CDR3 region is CASTSRVSVPSTDTQYF. CDR3 nucleotides: TGTGCCAGCACTAGTCGGGTATCCGTACCTAGCACAGATACGCAGTATTTT.

This clonotype was found a few times. The chain has TRBV18 and TRBJ2-1; 12 bases map to TRBD2. Losses at the gene ends were 2 bases for V and 2 bases for J; bases not matched to a gene: 1. Germline V gives CDR1 KGHSH, CDR2 LQKENI. The CDR3 runs 16 residues. This chain's CDR3 is CASSPSSGRAYNEQFF. For the CDR3, the DNA is TGTGCCAGCTCACCATCTAGCGGGAGGGCCTACAATGAGCAGTTCTTC.

This chain links TRBV29-1 with TRBJ1-2, with D possibly TRBD1 on 5 matching bases. The ends were cut back, 2 bases at V and 6 bases at J, with 10 bases in the middle. The length of the CDR3 is 12 residues. The V gene's germline CDR1 is SQVTM and CDR2 ANQGSEA. CDR3 sequence reads: CSVEPGRDGYTF. The CDR3 bases are TGCAGCGTTGAACCGGGGCGGGATGGCTACACCTTC.

This chain joins TRBV9 and TRBJ1-6, with TRBD1 identical over 10 bases. The CDR3 loop spans 14 amino acids. Germline V lookup: CDR1 SGDLS, CDR2 YYNGEE. V was pared by 5 bases and J by 9 bases, with 5 bases of the junction left unmatched. The CDR3 DNA is TGTGCCAGCAGGGGGGACAGGGGTACTTCACCCCTCCACTTT. This gives the protein CASRGDRGTSPLHF.

The chain joins TRBV12-3 or TRBV12-4 to TRBJ2-1; 8 bases align to TRBD1. V trimming: 5 bases; J trimming: 0 bases; junction bases outside the gene matches: 6. The CDR3 has 16 residues. The CDR3 loop is CASSTGQGSSYNEQFF. In DNA, the CDR3 is TGTGCCAGCAGTACCGGACAGGGTAGCTCCTACAATGAGCAGTTCTTC.

The genes are TRBV25-1 and TRBJ2-7; D is ambiguous. The germline V and J ends were trimmed by 7 bases and 2 bases, with 12 bases remaining between them. This CDR3 is built from 13 residues. Per the germline V gene, CDR1 is MGHDK and CDR2 is SYGVNS. The CDR3 region is CASMAFRTYEQYF. The CDR3 DNA reads as TGTGCCAGCATGGCATTTCGAACCTACGAGCAGTACTTC.

V usage is TRBV12-3 or TRBV12-4 and J usage is TRBJ2-1; 9 positions match TRBD2. Losses at the gene ends were 6 bases for V and 4 bases for J; bases not matched to a gene: 4. The CDR3 length is 14 residues. As DNA, the CDR3 is TGTGCCAGCAGCCCTAGCGGGGAATACAATGAGCAGTTCTTC. Protein: CASSPSGEYNEQFF.

In its sample, this clonotype was seen many times. The chain uses TRBV11-2 and TRBJ1-2; tentatively, D is TRBD1 (6 bases). Germline-derived CDR1 and CDR2 are SGHAT and FQNNGV. V gave up 7 bases and J gave up 8 bases, with 14 bases separating them. The CDR3 covers 12 residues. The CDR3, as DNA: TGTGCCAGCACGCAGGGGTCTGGGGGCTACACCTTC. Its translation is CASTQGSGGYTF.

This clonotype came up a few times. The rearrangement links TRBV3-1 to TRBJ1-1; D gene uncertain. The V end lost 1 base, the J end lost 5 bases, and 11 bases lay between the germline ends. CDR1 and CDR2 from the germline V gene are LGHDT and YNNKEL (reference sequence). The length of the CDR3 is 14 residues. CDR3 nucleotides: TGTGCCAGCAGCCAAGTTCCCTGGAAGACTGAAGCTTTCTTT. It specifies CASSQVPWKTEAFF. The full variable domain, in which reference TRBV3-1 and TRBJ1-1 provide the parts outside the CDR3, is DTAVSQTPKYLVTQMGNDKSIKCEQNLGHDTMYWYKQDSKKFLKIMFSYNNKELIINETVPNRFSPKSPDKAHLNLHINSLELGDSAVYFCASSQVPWKTEAFFGQGTRLTVV.

This chain joins TRBV12-3 or TRBV12-4 and TRBJ2-4; D is unresolved. V dropped 6 bases and J dropped 0 bases, with 6 bases sitting between them. The CDR3 totals 13 residues. In DNA, the CDR3 is TGTGCCAGCAGCCACGTAGCCAAAAACATTCAGTACTTC. Its protein is CASSHVAKNIQYF.

The rearrangement links TRBV10-3 to TRBJ2-3; maybe TRBD2 (6 bases). V lost 3 bases to trimming and J lost 3 bases, with 19 bases between them. The CDR3 consists of 17 residues. The germline CDR1 and CDR2 sequences are ENHRY and SYGVKD. CDR3 sequence: CAISEGGNGAMTDTQYF. CDR3 bases: TGTGCCATCAGTGAAGGCGGGAATGGGGCCATGACAGATACGCAGTATTTT.

This chain connects TRBV6-1 to TRBJ2-5; possible D gene TRBD1, 6 bases. CDR1 and CDR2 (germline): MNHNS, SASEGT. The CDR3 loop spans 15 amino acids. V gave up 6 bases and J gave up 4 bases, with 18 bases separating them. The CDR3 sequence: CASRGQVQGPETQYF. DNA for the CDR3: TGTGCCAGCAGGGGACAAGTACAGGGTCCAGAGACCCAGTACTTC.

This clonotype was observed a handful of times. J is TRBJ2-4 and V is TRBV13, with 7 bases that match TRBD2. From germline, CDR1 is PRHDT and CDR2 FYEKMQ (reference sequence). J was trimmed by 0 bases and V by 5 bases; bases with no gene match: 4. The CDR3 contains 15 residues. CDR3: CASSSRLAAKNIQYF. CDR3 in DNA: TGTGCCAGCAGCAGCAGACTAGCAGCCAAAAACATTCAGTACTTC.

A few counts support this clonotype. The V call is TRBV2, the J call TRBJ2-2; D remains unclear. The CDR3 has 15 amino acids. V was shortened by 7 bases and J by 0 bases, with 12 bases between the two germline ends. Germline V gives CDR1 SNHLY, CDR2 FYNNEI. For the CDR3, the DNA is TGTGCCAGCACCGACATTCTCTCGAACACCGGGGAGCTGTTTTTT. It translates to CASTDILSNTGELFF.

A few counts support this clonotype. CDR3 residues: CASSTGRRAQETQYF. The DNA of the CDR3 is TGTGCCAGCAGCACAGGGAGGAGGGCGCAAGAGACCCAGTACTTC. The chain couples TRBV9 to TRBJ2-5, with D possibly being TRBD1 or TRBD2 (6 bases each). The CDR3 sequence is 15 residues long. The germline V gene has CDR1 SGDLS and CDR2 YYNGEE. The V gene lost 4 bases and the J gene lost 2 bases, with 15 bases spanning the gap.

V gene TRBV7-9 combines with J gene TRBJ2-1; D might be TRBD1 or TRBD2, each matching 5 bases. V lost 5 bases, J lost 8 bases, and 13 bases lay in between. The CDR3 extends over 13 amino acids. Per germline, CDR1 SEHNR and CDR2 FQNEAQ (reference sequence). This chain's CDR3 is CASSPGRGYEQFF. In DNA, the CDR3 is TGTGCCAGCAGCCCGGGACGGGGCTATGAGCAGTTCTTC. Full variable domain (remainder filled in from reference TRBV7-9 and TRBJ2-1): DTGVSQNPRHKITKRGQNVTFRCDPISEHNRLYWYRQTLGQGPEFLTYFQNEAQLEKSRLLSDRFSAERPKGSFSTLEIQRTEQGDSAMYLCASSPGRGYEQFFGPGTRLTVL.

This clonotype was observed a handful of times. The J gene is TRBJ1-1, the V gene TRBV7-9; the match to TRBD1 covers 9 bases. Germline trimming cut 4 bases from V and 3 bases from J; bases unmatched to any gene: 9. Germline V gene data show CDR1 as SEHNR and CDR2 as FQNEAQ (reference sequence). This CDR3 contains 16 residues. In DNA form, the CDR3 reads TGTGCCAGCAGCTCAGCCGGGACAGGGTTCGACACTGAAGCTTTCTTT. Translated: CASSSAGTGFDTEAFF.

This chain uses TRBV6-6 with TRBJ2-1, with 8 bases matching TRBD2. The CDR3 is 13 amino acids. Per germline, CDR1 MNHNY and CDR2 SVGAGI (reference sequence). V shed 6 bases, J shed 8 bases, and the junction held 6 bases outside the gene matches. CDR3 sequence (DNA): TGTGCCAGCAGCCACCGGGGGGGTGATGAGCAGTTCTTC. Protein sequence: CASSHRGGDEQFF.

This clonotype was seen many times. This sequence joins TRBV7-2 and TRBJ2-2; weak D call: TRBD1 (6 bases). CDR3 size: 16 residues. Trimming removed 2 bases at V and 2 bases at J, with 12 bases between. Germline lookup yields CDR1 SGHTA and CDR2 FQGNSA. As DNA, the CDR3 is TGTGCCAGCAGCTTATTGGGACAACCCAACACCGGGGAGCTGTTTTTT. Protein: CASSLLGQPNTGELFF.

The rearrangement links TRBV20-1 to TRBJ1-5, with D possibly being TRBD1 (6 bases). The CDR3 contains 15 residues. Germline CDR1 is DFQATT and CDR2 is SNEGSKA (reference sequence). Trimming removed 3 bases at V and 4 bases at J, with 16 bases between. CDR3: CSARAGANLNQPQHF. CDR3 DNA: TGCAGTGCTAGGGCAGGGGCCAACCTTAATCAGCCCCAGCATTTT.

This clonotype appeared a few times. The V gene is TRBV6-2 or TRBV6-3, the J gene TRBJ2-7, with 8 positions matching TRBD1. Per the germline V gene, CDR1 is MNHEY and CDR2 is SVGEGT. CDR3 length: 16 amino acids. V trimming: 6 bases; J trimming: 5 bases; junction bases outside the gene matches: 15. CDR3 in amino acids: CASSYPPGQGPHEQYF. The CDR3 DNA follows: TGTGCCAGCAGCTACCCGCCCGGACAGGGTCCCCACGAGCAGTACTTC.

J is TRBJ2-1 and V is TRBV20-1, with 13 nucleotides matching TRBD2. This CDR3 is built from 17 residues. Germline CDR1 is DFQATT and CDR2 is SNEGSKA (reference sequence). After removal of 0 bases from V and 3 bases from J, the junction contained 5 bases not matched to a gene. In DNA form, the CDR3 reads TGCAGTGCTAGAGATCGGGGACTAGCGGGGCGCTACAATGAGCAGTTCTTC. It yields the protein CSARDRGLAGRYNEQFF.

This clonotype came up a few times. V and J are TRBV20-1 and TRBJ2-5, with 9 bases aligning to TRBD2. CDR1 DFQATT and CDR2 SNEGSKA come from the germline V gene (reference sequence). Trimming at V came to 3 bases and at J to 1 base, leaving 3 bases not matched to a gene. The CDR3 runs to 14 residues. CDR3 sequence reads: CSARGTSSQETQYF. The DNA for the CDR3 is TGCAGTGCTAGGGGGACTAGCAGCCAAGAGACCCAGTACTTC.

The chain carries TRBV9 and TRBJ1-2; maybe TRBD1 (5 bases). The length of the CDR3 is 19 residues. The germline V gene encodes CDR1 SGDLS and CDR2 YYNGEE. Trimming took off 4 bases at V and 2 bases at J, with 27 bases between the two ends. Here the CDR3 DNA reads TGTGCCAGCAGCCTCAGCGGGGGGGTCAACGATCTCGGGAACTATGGCTACACCTTC. It is translated as CASSLSGGVNDLGNYGYTF.